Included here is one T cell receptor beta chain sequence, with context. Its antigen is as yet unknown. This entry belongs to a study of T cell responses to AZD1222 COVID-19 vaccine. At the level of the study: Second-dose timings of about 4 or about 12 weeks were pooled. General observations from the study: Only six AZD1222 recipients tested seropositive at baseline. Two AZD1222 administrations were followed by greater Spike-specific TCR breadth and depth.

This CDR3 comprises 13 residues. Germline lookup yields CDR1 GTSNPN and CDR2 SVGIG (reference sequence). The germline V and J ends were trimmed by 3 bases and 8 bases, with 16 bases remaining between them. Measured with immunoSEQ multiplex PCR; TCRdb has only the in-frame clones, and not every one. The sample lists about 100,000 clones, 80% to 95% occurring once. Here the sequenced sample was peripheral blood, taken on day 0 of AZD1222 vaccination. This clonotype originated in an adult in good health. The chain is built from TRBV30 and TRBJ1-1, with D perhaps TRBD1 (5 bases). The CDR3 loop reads CAWRNGGEGEAFF. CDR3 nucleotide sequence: TGTGCCTGGAGAAATGGCGGGGAGGGGGAAGCTTTCTTT.